This T cell receptor beta chain was sequenced for a study of molecular identifiers for immune sequencing clone quantification. Study summary: For replicates, RNA isolated from around 20,000 or 100,000 naive CD8 cells was divided into five portions, of which four were sequenced.

In its sample, this clonotype was seen once. Its matching antigen is unknown. The study, taken as a whole, reports: A single cell's spiked Jurkat TCR RNA was reportedly detectable among about a million naive cells.

Trimming cost V 2 bases and J 4 bases; bases outside gene matches: 3. The CDR3 runs 13 residues. The germline V gene has CDR1 GTSNPN and CDR2 SVGIG (reference sequence). Previously described methods and listed TCR primers were employed for the bulk TCR libraries. Each CDR3 protein gets one entry after TCRdb re-called the PCR reads with MiXCR. The sample holds 85,000 to 90,000 distinct CDR3 sequences, roughly 19% seen once. The chain couples TRBV30 to TRBJ2-3; 7 positions agree with TRBD1. The sample consisted of naive CD8+ T cells from blood, with Jurkat cell RNA spiked in. Documented subset: FACS-sorted CD8+CD4-CCR7+CD45RA+ naive T cells. This TCR was recovered from a human donor in good health. Some libraries in this study had Jurkat cell RNA spiked in. CDR3 bases: TGTGCCTGGAGTTCCACAGGGGCAGATACGCAGTATTTT. It is translated as CAWSSTGADTQYF.